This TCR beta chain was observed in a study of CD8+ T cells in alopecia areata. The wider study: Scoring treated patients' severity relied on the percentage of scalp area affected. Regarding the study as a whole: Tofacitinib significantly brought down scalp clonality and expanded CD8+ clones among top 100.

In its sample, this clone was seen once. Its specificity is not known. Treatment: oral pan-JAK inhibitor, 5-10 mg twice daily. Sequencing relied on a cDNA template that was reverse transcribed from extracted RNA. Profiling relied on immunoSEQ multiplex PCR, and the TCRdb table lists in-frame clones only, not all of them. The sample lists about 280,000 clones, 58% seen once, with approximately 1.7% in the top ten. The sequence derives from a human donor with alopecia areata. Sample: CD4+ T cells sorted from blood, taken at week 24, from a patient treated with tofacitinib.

CDR3 protein: CSGQGDGGYTF. The CDR3 nucleotides read TGCAGCGGACAGGGCGACGGCGGCTACACCTTC. The chain combines TRBV29-1 with TRBJ1-2; 7 nucleotides agree with TRBD1. Germline values: CDR1 SQVTM, CDR2 ANQGSEA. The CDR3 covers 11 residues. Losses at the gene ends were 7 bases for V and 8 bases for J; bases not matched to a gene: 7.